This section outlines one T cell receptor (beta chain) sequence together with its context. Its antigen is not identified. CDR3 length: 13 amino acids. Germline CDR1 and CDR2: LGHNT and FRNRAP. This entry comes from a study of monozygotic twins with inflammatory bowel disease. Study results and limitations: Researchers reported no repertoire similarity difference between concordant and discordant twins, possibly from limited power.

TCRdb reprocessed the 5' RACE reads and reports one entry per CDR3 protein, with no DNA. Its clone listing holds about 160,000 distinct CDR3 sequences. V is TRBV12-5 and J is TRBJ2-1. This clonotype was sampled from a human donor with ulcerative colitis or Crohn's disease, or a healthy co-twin of an affected twin (not recorded which). Sequencing was carried out using blood. The CDR3 is CASVKPWGNEQFF.